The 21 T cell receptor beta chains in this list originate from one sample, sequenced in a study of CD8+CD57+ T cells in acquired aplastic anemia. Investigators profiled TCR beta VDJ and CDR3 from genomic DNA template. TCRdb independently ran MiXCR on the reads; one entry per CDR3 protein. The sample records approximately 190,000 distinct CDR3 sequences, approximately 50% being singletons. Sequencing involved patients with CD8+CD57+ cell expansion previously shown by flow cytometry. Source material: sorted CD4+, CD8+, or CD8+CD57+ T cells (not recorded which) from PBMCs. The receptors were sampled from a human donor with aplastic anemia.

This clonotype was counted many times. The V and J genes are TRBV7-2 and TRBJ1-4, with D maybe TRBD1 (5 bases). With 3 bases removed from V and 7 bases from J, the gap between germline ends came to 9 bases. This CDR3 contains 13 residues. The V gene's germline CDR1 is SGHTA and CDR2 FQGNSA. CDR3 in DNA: TGTGCCAGCAGCTTCATGGGGGGTGAAAAACTGTTTTTT. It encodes CASSFMGGEKLFF.

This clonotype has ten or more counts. In nucleotides, the CDR3 is TGTGCCAGCAGCTTGAGAGGACTAGCGGCCTACACAGATACGCAGTATTTT. It codes for CASSLRGLAAYTDTQYF. The rearrangement links TRBV7-2 to TRBJ2-3; the match to TRBD2 covers 10 bases. The junction had 8 bases not matched to a gene; V was cut back by 3 bases and J by 2 bases. CDR3 length: 17 amino acids. Germline V gene sequence: CDR1 SGHTA, CDR2 FQGNSA.

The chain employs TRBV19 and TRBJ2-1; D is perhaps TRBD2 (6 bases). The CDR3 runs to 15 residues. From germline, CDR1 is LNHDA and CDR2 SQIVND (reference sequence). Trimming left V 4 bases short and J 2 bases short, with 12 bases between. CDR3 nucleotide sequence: TGTGCCAGTAGTAACTCCGGGACTCCCTACAATGAGCAGTTCTTC. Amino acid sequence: CASSNSGTPYNEQFF.

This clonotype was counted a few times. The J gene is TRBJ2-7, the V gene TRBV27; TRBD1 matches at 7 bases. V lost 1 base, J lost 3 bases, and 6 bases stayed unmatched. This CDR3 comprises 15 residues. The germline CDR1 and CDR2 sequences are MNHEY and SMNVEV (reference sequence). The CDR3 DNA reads TGTGCCAGCAGTTTATACCCCCGACAGGGCTACGAGCAGTACTTC. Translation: CASSLYPRQGYEQYF.

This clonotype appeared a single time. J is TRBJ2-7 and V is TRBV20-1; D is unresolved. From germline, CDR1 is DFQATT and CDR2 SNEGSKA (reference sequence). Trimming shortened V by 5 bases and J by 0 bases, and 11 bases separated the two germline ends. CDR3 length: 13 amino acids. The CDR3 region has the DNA TGCAGTGCTCGTAATGGATACTCCTACGAGCAGTACTTC. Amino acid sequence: CSARNGYSYEQYF.

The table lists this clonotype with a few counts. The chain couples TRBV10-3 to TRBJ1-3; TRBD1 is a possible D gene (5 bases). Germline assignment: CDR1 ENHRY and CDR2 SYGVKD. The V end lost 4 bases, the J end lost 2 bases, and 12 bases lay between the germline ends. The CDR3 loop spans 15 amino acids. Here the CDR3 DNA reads TGTGCCATCAGTGGGGTTATAGGGGCTGGAAACACCATATATTTT. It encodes CAISGVIGAGNTIYF.

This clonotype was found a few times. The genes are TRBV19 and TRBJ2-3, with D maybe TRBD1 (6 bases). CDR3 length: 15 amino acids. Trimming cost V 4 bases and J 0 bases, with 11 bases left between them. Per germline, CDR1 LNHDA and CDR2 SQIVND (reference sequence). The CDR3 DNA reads TGTGCCAGTAGTACCCAGGGGTTTAGCACAGATACGCAGTATTTT. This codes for CASSTQGFSTDTQYF. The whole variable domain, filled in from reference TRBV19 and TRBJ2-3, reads DGGITQSPKYLFRKEGQNVTLSCEQNLNHDAMYWYRQDPGQGLRLIYYSQIVNDFQKGDIAEGYSVSREKKESFPLTVTSAQKNPTAFYLCASSTQGFSTDTQYFGPGTRLTVL.

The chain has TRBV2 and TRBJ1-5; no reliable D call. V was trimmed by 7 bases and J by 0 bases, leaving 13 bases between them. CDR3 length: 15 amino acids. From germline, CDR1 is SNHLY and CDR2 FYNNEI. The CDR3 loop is CASTEGHNSNQPQHF. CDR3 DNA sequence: TGTGCCAGCACCGAAGGGCACAATAGCAATCAGCCCCAGCATTTT.

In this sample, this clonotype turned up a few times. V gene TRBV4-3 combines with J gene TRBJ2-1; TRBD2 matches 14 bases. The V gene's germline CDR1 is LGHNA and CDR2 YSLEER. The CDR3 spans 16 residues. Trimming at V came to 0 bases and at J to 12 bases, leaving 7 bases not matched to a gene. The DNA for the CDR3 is TGCGCCAGCAGCCAAGAGGGGGGACTAGCGGGAGAGGGGCAGTTCTTC. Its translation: CASSQEGGLAGEGQFF.

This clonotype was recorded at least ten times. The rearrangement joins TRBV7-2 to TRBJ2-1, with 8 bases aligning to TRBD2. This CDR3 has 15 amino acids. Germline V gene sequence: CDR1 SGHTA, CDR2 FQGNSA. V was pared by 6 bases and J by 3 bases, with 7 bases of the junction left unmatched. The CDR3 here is CASSTSGSYYNEQFF. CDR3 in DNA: TGTGCCAGCAGTACGAGCGGGAGCTACTACAATGAGCAGTTCTTC.

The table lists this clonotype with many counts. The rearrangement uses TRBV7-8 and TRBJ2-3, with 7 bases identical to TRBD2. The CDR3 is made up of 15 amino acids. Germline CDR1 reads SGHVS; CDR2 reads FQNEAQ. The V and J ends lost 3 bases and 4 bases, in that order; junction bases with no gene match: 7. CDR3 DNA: TGTGCCAGCAGCTTTTGGCGGGAGCGGTCAGATACGCAGTATTTT. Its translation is CASSFWRERSDTQYF.

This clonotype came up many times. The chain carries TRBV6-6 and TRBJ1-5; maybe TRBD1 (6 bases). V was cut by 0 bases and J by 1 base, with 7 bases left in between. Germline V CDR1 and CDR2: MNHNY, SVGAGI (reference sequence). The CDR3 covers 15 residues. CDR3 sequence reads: CASSYSGQSNQPQHF. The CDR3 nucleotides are TGTGCCAGCAGTTACTCCGGACAGAGCAATCAGCCCCAGCATTTT.

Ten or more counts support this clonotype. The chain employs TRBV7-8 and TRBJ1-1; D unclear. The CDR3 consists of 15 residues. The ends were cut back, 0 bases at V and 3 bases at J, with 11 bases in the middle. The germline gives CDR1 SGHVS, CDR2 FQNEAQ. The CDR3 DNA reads TGTGCCAGCAGCTTAGCCCTCAGTACATACACTGAAGCTTTCTTT. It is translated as CASSLALSTYTEAFF.

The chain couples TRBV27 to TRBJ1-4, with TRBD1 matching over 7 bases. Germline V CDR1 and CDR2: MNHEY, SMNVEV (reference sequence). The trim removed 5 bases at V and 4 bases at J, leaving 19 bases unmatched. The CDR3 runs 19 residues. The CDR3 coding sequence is TGTGCCAGCAGTCCGAAGACAGGGTTTCGAGGAGAAGTTAATGAAAAACTGTTTTTT. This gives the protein CASSPKTGFRGEVNEKLFF.

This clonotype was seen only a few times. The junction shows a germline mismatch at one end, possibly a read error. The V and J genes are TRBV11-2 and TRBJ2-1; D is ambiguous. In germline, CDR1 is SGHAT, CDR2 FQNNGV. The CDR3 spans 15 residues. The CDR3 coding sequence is TGTGCCAGCGGCTTAGGAAACTGGCAGTACAATGAGCAGTTCTTC. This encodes CASGLGNWQYNEQFF.

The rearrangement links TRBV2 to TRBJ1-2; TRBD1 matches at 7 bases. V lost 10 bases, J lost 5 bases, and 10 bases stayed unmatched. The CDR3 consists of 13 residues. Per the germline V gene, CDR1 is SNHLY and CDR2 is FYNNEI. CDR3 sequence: CATSLEQGYGYTF. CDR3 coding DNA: TGTGCCACAAGTTTAGAACAGGGGTATGGCTACACCTTC.

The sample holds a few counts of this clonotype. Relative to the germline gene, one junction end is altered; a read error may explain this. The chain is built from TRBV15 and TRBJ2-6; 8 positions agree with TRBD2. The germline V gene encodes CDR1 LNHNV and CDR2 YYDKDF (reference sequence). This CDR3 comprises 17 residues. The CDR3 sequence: CATSRAGGLSGANVLTF. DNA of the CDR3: TGTGCCACCAGCAGAGCGGGGGGGCTATCTGGGGCCAACGTCTTGACTTTC.

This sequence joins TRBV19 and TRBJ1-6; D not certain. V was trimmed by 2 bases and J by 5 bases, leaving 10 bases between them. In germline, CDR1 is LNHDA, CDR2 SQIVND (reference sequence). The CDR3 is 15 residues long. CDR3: CASSILGENNSPLHF. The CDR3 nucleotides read TGTGCCAGTAGTATATTAGGAGAGAATAATTCACCCCTCCACTTT.

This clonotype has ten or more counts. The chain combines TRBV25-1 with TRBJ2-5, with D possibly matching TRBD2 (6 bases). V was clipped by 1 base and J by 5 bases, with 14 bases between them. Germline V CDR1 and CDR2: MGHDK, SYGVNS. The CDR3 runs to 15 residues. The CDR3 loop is CASSESRRAGETQYF. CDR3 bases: TGTGCCAGCAGTGAATCGAGGAGGGCTGGGGAGACCCAGTACTTC.

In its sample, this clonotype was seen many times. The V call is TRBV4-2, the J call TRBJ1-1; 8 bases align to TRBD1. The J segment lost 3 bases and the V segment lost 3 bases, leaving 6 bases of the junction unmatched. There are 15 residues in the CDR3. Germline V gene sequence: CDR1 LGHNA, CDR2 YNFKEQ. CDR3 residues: CASSHGRGLYTEAFF. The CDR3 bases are TGTGCCAGCAGCCACGGCAGGGGGCTGTACACTGAAGCTTTCTTT.

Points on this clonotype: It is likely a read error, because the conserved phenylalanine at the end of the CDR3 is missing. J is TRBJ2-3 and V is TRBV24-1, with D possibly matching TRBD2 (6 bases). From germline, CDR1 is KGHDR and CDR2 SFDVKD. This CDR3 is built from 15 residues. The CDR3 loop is CATIDLGLPTDTQYL. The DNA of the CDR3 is TGTGCCACCATTGATTTGGGACTGCCCACAGATACGCAGTATCTT.